The clone carrying this TCR beta chain was detected many times. This sample is drawn from a study of tumor-infiltrating lymphocytes in primary liver carcinoma. Study summary: Tumors were stage T1-T3 N0M0, about 4.2 to 10 cm across.

TCR beta cDNA was made from 400 to 500 ng total RNA with a constant-region primer. Libraries for TCR beta were built through three nested multiplex PCR rounds, which together made up a slightly modified ARM-PCR procedure. With TRBV1-TRBV30 forward primers and a C-beta reverse primer, the first two PCR rounds were run for about 10 cycles each. TCRdb re-analysed the multiplex PCR reads in MiXCR, keeping a single row per CDR3 protein. The sample shows approximately 30,000 distinct CDR3 sequences, around two thirds of them seen only once. The CDR3 contains 13 residues. The V end lost 2 bases, the J end lost 1 base, and 5 bases lay between the germline ends. Germline V gives CDR1 SGHAT, CDR2 FQNNGV. Total RNA and DNA came together from about 21-30 mg of bulk tissue without cell sorting.

This TCR was recovered from a woman younger than 45 with primary liver carcinoma and hepatitis B virus infection. The sample comprised liver tumor tissue from sampling region 3. Sample subset: tumor region T3, left-lateral pole. V and J are TRBV11-2 and TRBJ1-1, with D hard to call. The CDR3 DNA reads TGTGCCAGCAGCTTACTTGGGAACACTGAAGCTTTCTTT. This encodes CASSLLGNTEAFF.